These 7 T cell receptor beta chains originate from one sample sequenced in a study of Graves' ophthalmopathy and Graves' hyperthyroidism. RNA served as the template for amplifying TCR beta CDR3 regions. First-round RT-PCR used HTBI primers; second-round multiplex PCR followed. TCRdb re-analysed the multiplex PCR reads in MiXCR, keeping a single row per CDR3 protein. The profile shows approximately 380,000 distinct CDR3 sequences, 20% to 25% of them singletons. The sample was peripheral blood. Every receptor here comes from a woman under 30 with stable Graves' hyperthyroidism.

This clonotype was seen at least ten times. The V and J genes are TRBV5-1 and TRBJ2-2, with 13 nucleotides matching TRBD2. The CDR3 runs to 16 residues. Germline trimming cut 6 bases from V and 7 bases from J; bases unmatched to any gene: 9. The V gene's germline CDR1 is SGHRS and CDR2 YFSETQ. The CDR3 DNA reads as TGCGCCAGCAACCCACTAGCGGGAGGGCCTAGCGGGGAGCTGTTTTTT. Protein: CASNPLAGGPSGELFF.

At least ten counts were recorded for this clonotype. This sequence joins TRBV15 and TRBJ2-7; 15 nucleotides line up with TRBD2. The CDR3 is 18 amino acids. Per germline, CDR1 LNHNV and CDR2 YYDKDF (reference sequence). V lost 1 base to trimming and J lost 6 bases; unmatched junction nucleotides: 10. As DNA, the CDR3 is TGTGCCACCAGCAGAGGTCCCGGACTAGCGGGAGGGCCGAGCGAGCAGTACTTC. Protein product: CATSRGPGLAGGPSEQYF.

In its sample, this clonotype was seen many times. The genes are TRBV6-1 and TRBJ1-5; tentative D call: TRBD1 (5 bases). Trimming pared 8 bases from V and 4 bases from J, leaving 21 bases between. This CDR3 has 16 amino acids. Germline CDR1 is MNHNS and CDR2 is SASEGT. Here the CDR3 DNA reads TGTGCCAGCGAGAGTAAGCGGGCAGGGATAAATCAGCCCCAGCATTTT. Translating gives CASESKRAGINQPQHF.

This clonotype was recorded many times. The V call is TRBV30, the J call TRBJ1-5; TRBD1 matches 8 bases. The junction had 5 bases not matched to a gene; V was cut back by 4 bases and J by 0 bases. Looked up from germline, CDR1 is GTSNPN and CDR2 is SVGIG (reference sequence). The CDR3 totals 15 residues. The CDR3 DNA reads TGTGCCTGGAATACAGGACAGGGTAGCAATCAGCCCCAGCATTTT. Translating it yields CAWNTGQGSNQPQHF.

This clonotype has at least ten counts. V usage is TRBV11-2 and J usage is TRBJ2-7, with D hard to call. This CDR3 has 15 residues. Germline values: CDR1 SGHAT, CDR2 FQNNGV. V dropped 5 bases and J dropped 3 bases, with 17 bases sitting between them. The CDR3 protein is CASSRREARFYEQYF. The CDR3 bases are TGTGCCAGCAGCCGAAGAGAGGCAAGATTCTACGAGCAGTACTTC.

This clonotype was observed many times. The V gene is TRBV6-1, the J gene TRBJ1-2; 11 nucleotides agree with TRBD1. The CDR3 consists of 12 residues. V was pared by 11 bases and J by 7 bases, with 6 bases of the junction left unmatched. CDR1 is MNHNS and CDR2 is SASEGT in the germline V gene. CDR3 in amino acids: CAGWTGGLGYTF. The CDR3 coding sequence is TGTGCCGGTTGGACAGGGGGCCTTGGCTACACCTTC.

This clonotype was detected many times. The chain carries TRBV5-1 and TRBJ2-5, with TRBD2 matching over 10 bases. CDR1 is SGHRS, CDR2 YFSETQ, per germline. The CDR3 has 16 residues. V was clipped by 0 bases and J by 1 base; unmatched bases: 3. Written as DNA, the CDR3 is TGCGCCAGCAGCTTGGCCCCTAGCGGGAGCCAAGAGACCCAGTACTTC. This codes for CASSLAPSGSQETQYF.